What follows are 9 T cell receptor beta chains derived from one specimen sequenced in a study of T cells in localized non-small cell lung cancer. Profiled with immunoSEQ multiplex PCR; TCRdb holds only in-frame clones, not every one. The sample holds about 75,000 clones, approximately 80% seen once. This specimen consisted of peripheral blood, obtained before any cancer treatment. Source of these receptors: a female donor older than 55 with stage I lung adenocarcinoma.

This clone was picked up a small number of times. CDR3 region: CASSFPRGEQYF. CDR3 sequence (DNA): TGTGCCAGCAGCTTTCCAAGGGGCGAGCAGTACTTC. V gene TRBV11-3 combines with J gene TRBJ2-7; D is perhaps TRBD1 (5 bases). Germline CDR1 and CDR2: SGHNT and YENEEA. Trimming left V 3 bases short and J 6 bases short, with 9 bases between. This CDR3 is 12 amino acids long.

This clone was counted a single time. J is TRBJ1-2 and V is TRBV6-6; D may be TRBD1 (5 bases). Germline values: CDR1 MNHNY, CDR2 SVGAGI (reference sequence). Trimming pared 5 bases from V and 4 bases from J, leaving 14 bases between. This CDR3 contains 14 residues. As DNA, the CDR3 is TGTGCCAGCAGTGGGGGAAGCGGGGGCTATGGCTACACCTTC. It encodes CASSGGSGGYGYTF.

The chain is built from TRBV30 and TRBJ2-6; 9 bases fit TRBD1. V lost 3 bases to trimming and J lost 4 bases; unmatched junction nucleotides: 10. The CDR3 consists of 17 residues. CDR1 and CDR2 from the germline V gene are GTSNPN and SVGIG (reference sequence). Here the CDR3 DNA reads TGTGCCTGGAGGCCGGGACAGGGAATTGCAGGGGCCAACGTCCTGACTTTC. It specifies CAWRPGQGIAGANVLTF.

V usage is TRBV28 and J usage is TRBJ2-7; D might be TRBD2 (5 bases). Germline-derived CDR1 and CDR2 are MDHEN and SYDVKM. This CDR3 is 13 amino acids long. The V and J ends lost 6 bases and 3 bases respectively, with 12 bases between them. CDR3 sequence reads: CASRGGSSYEQYF. CDR3 sequence (DNA): TGTGCCAGCAGGGGCGGGTCCAGCTACGAGCAGTACTTC.

CDR3 in DNA: TGTGCCAGCAGTGAGTTTCCCAGCTTTGACTATGGCTACACCTTC. Its translation: CASSEFPSFDYGYTF. J is TRBJ1-2 and V is TRBV6-1; D remains ambiguous. With 3 bases removed from V and 3 bases from J, the gap between germline ends came to 14 bases. Germline V gene lookup returns CDR1 MNHNS and CDR2 SASEGT. The CDR3 spans 15 residues.

The chain links TRBV5-1 to TRBJ1-4; the D gene is possibly TRBD1 (6 bases). Per germline, CDR1 SGHRS and CDR2 YFSETQ. Trimming took off 1 base at V and 3 bases at J, with 13 bases between the two ends. CDR3 length: 16 amino acids. CDR3 sequence: CASSLFGGRSNEKLFF. The CDR3 DNA follows: TGCGCCAGCAGCTTGTTCGGGGGGCGGTCTAATGAAAAACTGTTTTTT.

This clone was counted once. The V and J genes are TRBV10-3 and TRBJ1-1, with 10 bases matching TRBD1. Looked up from germline, CDR1 is ENHRY and CDR2 is SYGVKD. The CDR3 is 15 amino acids. V gave up 2 bases and J gave up 4 bases; unmatched junction bases: 4. The CDR3 reads CAISEGTGAVTEAFF. The CDR3, as DNA: TGTGCCATCAGTGAGGGGACAGGGGCGGTCACTGAAGCTTTCTTT.

This chain joins TRBV18 and TRBJ1-5; possible D gene TRBD1, 5 bases. Per the germline V gene, CDR1 is KGHSH and CDR2 is LQKENI. The CDR3 contains 15 residues. V lost 2 bases to trimming and J lost 1 base, with 9 bases between them. CDR3 sequence (DNA): TGTGCCAGCTCACCATCGGGGGGAAGCAATCAGCCCCAGCATTTT. Protein sequence: CASSPSGGSNQPQHF.

V and J are TRBV10-3 and TRBJ1-2; 9 nucleotides match TRBD1. The CDR3 contains 16 residues. In germline, CDR1 is ENHRY, CDR2 SYGVKD. With V trimmed by 4 bases and J by 6 bases, 12 bases remained unmatched. CDR3 in DNA: TGTGCCATCAGTGCACTGGGACAGGGCAGTGTGGATGGCTACACCTTC. As protein: CAISALGQGSVDGYTF.